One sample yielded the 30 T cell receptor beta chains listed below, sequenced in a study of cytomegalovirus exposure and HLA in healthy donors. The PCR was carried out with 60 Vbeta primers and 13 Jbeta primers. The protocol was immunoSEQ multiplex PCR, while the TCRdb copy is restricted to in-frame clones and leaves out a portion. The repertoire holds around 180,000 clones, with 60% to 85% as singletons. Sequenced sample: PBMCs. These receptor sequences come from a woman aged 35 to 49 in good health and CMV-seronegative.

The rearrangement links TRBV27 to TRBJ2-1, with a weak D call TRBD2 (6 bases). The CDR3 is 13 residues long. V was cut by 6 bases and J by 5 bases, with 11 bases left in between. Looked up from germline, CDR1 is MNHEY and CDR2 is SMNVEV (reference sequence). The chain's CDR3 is CASRRDVDNEQFF. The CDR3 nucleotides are TGTGCCAGCAGGCGGGACGTAGACAATGAGCAGTTCTTC.

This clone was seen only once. The CDR3 region has the DNA TGTGCTAGTGGTTTGGTAAGGGCTAGCGGGTCCTACGAGCAGTACTTC. Encoded protein: CASGLVRASGSYEQYF. V usage is TRBV12-5 and J usage is TRBJ2-7; the match to TRBD2 covers 8 bases. Germline loops: CDR1 LGHNT, CDR2 FRNRAP. V dropped 0 bases and J dropped 1; count of bases not matched to a gene: 5. There are 16 residues in the CDR3.

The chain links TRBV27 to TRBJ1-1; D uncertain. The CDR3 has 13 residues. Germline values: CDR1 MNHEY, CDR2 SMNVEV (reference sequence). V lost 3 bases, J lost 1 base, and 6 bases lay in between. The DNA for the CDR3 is TGTGCCAGCAGTTTTCCCGGGAACACTGAAGCTTTCTTT. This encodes CASSFPGNTEAFF.

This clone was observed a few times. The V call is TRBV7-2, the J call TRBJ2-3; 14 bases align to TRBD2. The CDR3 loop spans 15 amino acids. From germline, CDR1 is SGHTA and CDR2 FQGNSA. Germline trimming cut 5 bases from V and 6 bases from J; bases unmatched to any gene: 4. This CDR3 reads CASSGTSGRYDTQYF. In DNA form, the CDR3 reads TGTGCCAGCAGCGGGACTAGCGGGAGATATGATACGCAGTATTTT.

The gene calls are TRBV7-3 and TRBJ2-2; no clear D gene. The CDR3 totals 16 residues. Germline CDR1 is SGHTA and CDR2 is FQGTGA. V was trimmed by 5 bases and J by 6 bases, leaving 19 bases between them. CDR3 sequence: CASSRGPLEVSGELFF. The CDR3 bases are TGTGCCAGCAGCAGAGGCCCGCTAGAGGTTTCCGGGGAGCTGTTTTTT. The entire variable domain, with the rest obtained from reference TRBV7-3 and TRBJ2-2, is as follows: GAGVSQTPSNKVTEKGKYVELRCDPISGHTALYWYRQSLGQGPEFLIYFQGTGAADDSGLPNDRFFAVRPEGSVSTLKIQRTERGDSAVYLCASSRGPLEVSGELFFGEGSRLTVL.

The CDR3 region has the DNA TGTGCCAGCAGCCACACCGGGACTACCCCCGAGCAGTTCTTC. Translating it yields CASSHTGTTPEQFF. The rearrangement uses TRBV7-3 and TRBJ2-1; 7 bases are shared with TRBD2. CDR3 length: 14 residues. Per the germline V gene, CDR1 is SGHTA and CDR2 is FQGTGA. V lost 5 bases and J lost 10; bases outside the gene matches: 11.

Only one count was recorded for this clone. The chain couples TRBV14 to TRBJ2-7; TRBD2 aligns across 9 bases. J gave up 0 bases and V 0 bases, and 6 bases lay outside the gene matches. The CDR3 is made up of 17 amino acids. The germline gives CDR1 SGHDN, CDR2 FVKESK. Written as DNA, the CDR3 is TGTGCCAGCAGCCAAGAACCGACTAGCGGATACTCCTACGAGCAGTACTTC. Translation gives CASSQEPTSGYSYEQYF.

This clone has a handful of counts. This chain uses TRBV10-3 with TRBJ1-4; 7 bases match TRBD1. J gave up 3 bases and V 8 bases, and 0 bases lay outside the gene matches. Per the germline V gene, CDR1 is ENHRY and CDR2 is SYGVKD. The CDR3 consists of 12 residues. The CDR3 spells CAIGTANEKLFF. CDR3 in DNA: TGTGCCATCGGGACAGCTAATGAAAAACTGTTTTTT.

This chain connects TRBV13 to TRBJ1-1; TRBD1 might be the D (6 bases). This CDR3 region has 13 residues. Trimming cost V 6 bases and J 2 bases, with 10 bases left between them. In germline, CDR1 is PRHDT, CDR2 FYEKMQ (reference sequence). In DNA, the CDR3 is TGTGCCAGCAGAAGGGACACTAACACTGAAGCTTTCTTT. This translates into CASRRDTNTEAFF.

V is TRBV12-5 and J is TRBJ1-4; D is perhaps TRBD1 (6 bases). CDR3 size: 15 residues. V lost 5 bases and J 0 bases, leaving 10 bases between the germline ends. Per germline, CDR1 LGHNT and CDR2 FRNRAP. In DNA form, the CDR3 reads TGTGCTAGTGGTACCGGACAGTCAACTAATGAAAAACTGTTTTTT. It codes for CASGTGQSTNEKLFF. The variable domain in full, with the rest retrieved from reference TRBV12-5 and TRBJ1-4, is DARVTQTPRHKVTEMGQEVTMRCQPILGHNTVFWYRQTMMQGLELLAYFRNRAPLDDSGMPKDRFSAEMPDATLATLKIQPSEPRDSAVYFCASGTGQSTNEKLFFGSGTQLSVL.

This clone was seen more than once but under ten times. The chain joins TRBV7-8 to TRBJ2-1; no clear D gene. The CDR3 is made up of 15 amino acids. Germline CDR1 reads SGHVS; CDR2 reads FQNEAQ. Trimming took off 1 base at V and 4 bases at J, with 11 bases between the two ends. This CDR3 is CASSLVQAAYNEQFF. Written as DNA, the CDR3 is TGTGCCAGCAGCTTAGTGCAGGCAGCATACAATGAGCAGTTCTTC.

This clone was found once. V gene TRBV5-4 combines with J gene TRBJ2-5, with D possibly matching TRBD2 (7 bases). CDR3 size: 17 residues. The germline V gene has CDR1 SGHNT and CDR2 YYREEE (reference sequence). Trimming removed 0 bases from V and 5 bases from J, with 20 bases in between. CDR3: CASSLGFGGAVVETQYF. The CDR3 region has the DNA TGTGCCAGCAGCTTGGGATTTGGGGGGGCTGTTGTGGAGACCCAGTACTTC.

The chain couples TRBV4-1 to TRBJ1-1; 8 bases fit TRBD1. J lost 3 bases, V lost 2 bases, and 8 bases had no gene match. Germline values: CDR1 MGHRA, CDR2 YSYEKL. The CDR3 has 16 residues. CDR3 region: CASSQRPDRGDTEAFF. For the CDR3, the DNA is TGCGCCAGCAGCCAACGTCCTGACAGGGGAGACACTGAAGCTTTCTTT.

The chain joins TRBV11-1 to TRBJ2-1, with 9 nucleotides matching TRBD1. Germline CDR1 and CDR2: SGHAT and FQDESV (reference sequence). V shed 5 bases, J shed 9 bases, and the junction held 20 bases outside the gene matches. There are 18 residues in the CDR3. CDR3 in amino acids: CASSSRTGGSGSWGEQFF. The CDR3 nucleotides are TGTGCCAGCAGCAGCCGAACAGGGGGCAGCGGCTCCTGGGGTGAGCAGTTCTTC.

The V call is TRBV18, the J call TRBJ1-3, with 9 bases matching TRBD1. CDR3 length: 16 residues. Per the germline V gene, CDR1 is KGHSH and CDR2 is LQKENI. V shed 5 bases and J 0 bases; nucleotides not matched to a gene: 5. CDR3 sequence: CASSGTGTISGNTIYF. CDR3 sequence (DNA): TGTGCCAGCTCAGGGACAGGGACGATCTCTGGAAACACCATATATTTT.

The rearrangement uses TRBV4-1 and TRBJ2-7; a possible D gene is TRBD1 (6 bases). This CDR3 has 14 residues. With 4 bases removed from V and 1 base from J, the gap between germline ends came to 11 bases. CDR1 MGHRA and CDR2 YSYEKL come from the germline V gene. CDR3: CASSPGQLSYEQYF. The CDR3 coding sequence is TGCGCCAGCAGCCCCGGACAGTTATCCTACGAGCAGTACTTC.

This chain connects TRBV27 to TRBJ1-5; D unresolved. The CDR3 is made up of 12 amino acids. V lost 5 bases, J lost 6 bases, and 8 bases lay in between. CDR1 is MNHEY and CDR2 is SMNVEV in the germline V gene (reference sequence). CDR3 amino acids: CASSREGQPQHF. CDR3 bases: TGTGCCAGCAGTCGAGAGGGTCAGCCCCAGCATTTT.

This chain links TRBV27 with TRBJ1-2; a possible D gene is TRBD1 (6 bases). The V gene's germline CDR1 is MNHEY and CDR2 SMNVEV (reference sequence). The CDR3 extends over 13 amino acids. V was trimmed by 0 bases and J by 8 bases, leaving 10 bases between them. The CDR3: CASSLSGGHGYTF. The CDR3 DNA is TGTGCCAGCAGTTTATCGGGGGGGCACGGCTACACCTTC.

CDR3 residues: CASSHWTGAAFF. In DNA, the CDR3 is TGTGCCAGCAGCCATTGGACAGGGGCAGCTTTCTTT. The chain joins TRBV16 to TRBJ1-1; 9 nucleotides match TRBD1. There are 12 residues in the CDR3. V lost 3 bases to trimming and J lost 10 bases; unmatched junction nucleotides: 3. The germline gives CDR1 KGHSY, CDR2 FQNENV.

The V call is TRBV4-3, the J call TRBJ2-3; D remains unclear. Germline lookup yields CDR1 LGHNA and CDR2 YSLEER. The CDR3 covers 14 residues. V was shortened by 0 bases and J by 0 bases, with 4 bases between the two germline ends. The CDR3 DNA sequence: TGCGCCAGCAGCCAAGACACTAGCACAGATACGCAGTATTTT. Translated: CASSQDTSTDTQYF.

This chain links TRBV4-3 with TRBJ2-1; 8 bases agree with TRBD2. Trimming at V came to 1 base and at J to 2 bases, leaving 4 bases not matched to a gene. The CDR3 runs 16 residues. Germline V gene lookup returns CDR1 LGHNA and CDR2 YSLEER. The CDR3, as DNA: TGCGCCAGCAGCCAAGGGATCGGGAGGGCCTACAATGAGCAGTTCTTC. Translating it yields CASSQGIGRAYNEQFF.

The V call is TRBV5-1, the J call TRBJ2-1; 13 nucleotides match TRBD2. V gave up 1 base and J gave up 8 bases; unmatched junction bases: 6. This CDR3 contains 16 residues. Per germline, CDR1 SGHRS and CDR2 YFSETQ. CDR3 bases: TGCGCCAGCAGCTTGTCCGGGACTAGCGGGATTTATGAGCAGTTCTTC. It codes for CASSLSGTSGIYEQFF.

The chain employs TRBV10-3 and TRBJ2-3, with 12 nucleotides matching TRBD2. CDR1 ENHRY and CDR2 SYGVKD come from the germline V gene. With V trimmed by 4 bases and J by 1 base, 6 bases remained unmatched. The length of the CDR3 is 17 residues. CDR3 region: CAISAGLAGGRTDTQYF. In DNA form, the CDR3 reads TGTGCCATCAGTGCCGGGCTAGCGGGAGGGCGCACAGATACGCAGTATTTT.

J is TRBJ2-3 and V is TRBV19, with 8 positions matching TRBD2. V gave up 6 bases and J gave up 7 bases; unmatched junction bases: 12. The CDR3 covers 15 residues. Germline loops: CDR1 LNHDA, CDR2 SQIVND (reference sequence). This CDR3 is CASSPAGLAGYTQYF. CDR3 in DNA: TGTGCCAGTAGCCCTGCCGGACTAGCTGGATATACGCAGTATTTT.

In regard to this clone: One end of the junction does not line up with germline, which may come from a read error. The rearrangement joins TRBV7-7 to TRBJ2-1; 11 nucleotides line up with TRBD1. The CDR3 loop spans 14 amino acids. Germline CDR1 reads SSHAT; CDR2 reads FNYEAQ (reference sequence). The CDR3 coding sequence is TGTGCTAGCAGCCCCGGACAGGGGGCCTGGGAGCAGTTCTTC. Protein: CASSPGQGAWEQFF. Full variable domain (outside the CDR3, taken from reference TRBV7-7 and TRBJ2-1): GAGVSQSPRYKVTKRGQDVTLRCDPISSHATLYWYQQALGQGPEFLTYFNYEAQPDKSGLPSDRFSAERPEGSISTLTIQRTEQRDSAMYRCASSPGQGAWEQFFGPGTRLTVL.

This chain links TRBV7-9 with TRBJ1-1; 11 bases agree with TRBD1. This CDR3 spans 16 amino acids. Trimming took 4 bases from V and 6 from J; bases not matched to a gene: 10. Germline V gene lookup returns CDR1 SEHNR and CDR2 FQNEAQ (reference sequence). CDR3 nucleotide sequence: TGTGCCAGCAGCTCCAGCCGGACAGGGGGCGTGTCTGAAGCTTTCTTT. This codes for CASSSSRTGGVSEAFF.

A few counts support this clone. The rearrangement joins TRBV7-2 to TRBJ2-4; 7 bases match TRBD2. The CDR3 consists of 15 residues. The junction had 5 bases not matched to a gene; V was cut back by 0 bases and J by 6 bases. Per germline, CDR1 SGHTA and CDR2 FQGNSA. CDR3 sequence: CASSLAGAGSNIQYF. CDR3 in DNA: TGTGCCAGCAGCTTAGCGGGAGCGGGGTCAAACATTCAGTACTTC.

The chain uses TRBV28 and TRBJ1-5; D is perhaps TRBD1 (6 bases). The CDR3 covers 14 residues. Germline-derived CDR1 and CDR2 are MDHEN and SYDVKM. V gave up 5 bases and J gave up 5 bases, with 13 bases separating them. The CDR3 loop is CASSPPTGHQPQHF. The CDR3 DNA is TGTGCCAGCAGTCCCCCAACAGGGCATCAGCCCCAGCATTTT.

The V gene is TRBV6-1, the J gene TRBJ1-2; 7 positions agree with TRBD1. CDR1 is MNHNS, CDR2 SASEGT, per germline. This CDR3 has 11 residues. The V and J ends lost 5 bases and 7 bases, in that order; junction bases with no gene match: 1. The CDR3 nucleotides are TGTGCCAGCAGTCCAGGGGGTGGCTACACCTTC. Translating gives CASSPGGGYTF.

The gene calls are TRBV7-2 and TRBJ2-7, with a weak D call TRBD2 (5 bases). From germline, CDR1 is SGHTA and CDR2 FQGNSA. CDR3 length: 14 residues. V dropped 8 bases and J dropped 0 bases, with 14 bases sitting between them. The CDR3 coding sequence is TGTGCCAGCTCCAGCGGACCCAGCTCCTACGAGCAGTACGTC. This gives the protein CASSSGPSSYEQYV.